This TCR beta chain was captured in a study of OX40 agonist ivuxolimab in advanced cancers. The germline CDR1 and CDR2 sequences are MGHRA and YSYEKL. This CDR3 contains 19 residues. Trimming left V 1 base short and J 0 bases short, with 16 bases between. TCRdb's copy holds only in-frame clones and misses some; the assay was immunoSEQ multiplex PCR. The table shows fewer than 100,000 clones, with roughly nine tenths occurring only once. V and J are TRBV4-1 and TRBJ1-6; D not certain. This specimen was CD4+ or CD8+ T cells sorted from blood, taken in a trial of the OX40 agonist ivuxolimab. The TCR comes from an adult with an advanced solid tumor such as melanoma, head and neck, liver or kidney cancer. The CDR3 region is CASSQVSSLQSSYNSPLHF. CDR3 DNA: TGCGCCAGCAGCCAAGTATCGAGTCTACAGAGCTCCTATAATTCACCCCTCCACTTT.